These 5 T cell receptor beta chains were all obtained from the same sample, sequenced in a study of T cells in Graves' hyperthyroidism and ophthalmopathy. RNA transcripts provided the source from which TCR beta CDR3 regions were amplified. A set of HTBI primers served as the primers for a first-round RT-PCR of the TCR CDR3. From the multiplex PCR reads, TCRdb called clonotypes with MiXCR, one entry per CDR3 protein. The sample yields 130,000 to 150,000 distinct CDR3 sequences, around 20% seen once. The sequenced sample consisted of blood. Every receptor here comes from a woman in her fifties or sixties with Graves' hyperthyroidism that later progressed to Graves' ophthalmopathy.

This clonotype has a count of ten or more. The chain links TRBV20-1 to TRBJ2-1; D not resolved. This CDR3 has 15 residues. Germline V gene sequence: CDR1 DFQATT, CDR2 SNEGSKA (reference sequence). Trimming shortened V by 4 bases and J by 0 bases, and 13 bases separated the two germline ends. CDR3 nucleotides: TGCAGTGCTATCCCGTGGATTAGCTCCTACAATGAGCAGTTCTTC. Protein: CSAIPWISSYNEQFF.

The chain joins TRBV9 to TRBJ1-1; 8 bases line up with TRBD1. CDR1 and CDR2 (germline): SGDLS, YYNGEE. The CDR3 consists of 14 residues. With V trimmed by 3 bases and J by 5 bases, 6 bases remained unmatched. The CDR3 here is CASSAQTGDTEAFF. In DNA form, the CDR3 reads TGTGCCAGCAGCGCCCAGACAGGGGATACTGAAGCTTTCTTT.

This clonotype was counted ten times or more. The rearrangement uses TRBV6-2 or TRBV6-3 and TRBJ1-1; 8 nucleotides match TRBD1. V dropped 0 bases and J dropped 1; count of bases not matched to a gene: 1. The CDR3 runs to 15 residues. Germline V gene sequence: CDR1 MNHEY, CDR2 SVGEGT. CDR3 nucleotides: TGTGCCAGCAGTTACTCGGGGACAGGGAACACTGAAGCTTTCTTT. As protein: CASSYSGTGNTEAFF.

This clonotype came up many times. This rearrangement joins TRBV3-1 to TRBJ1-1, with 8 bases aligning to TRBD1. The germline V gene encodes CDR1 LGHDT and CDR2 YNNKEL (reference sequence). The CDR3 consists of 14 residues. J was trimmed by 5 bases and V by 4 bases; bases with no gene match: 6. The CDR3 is CASSRTGGRTEAFF. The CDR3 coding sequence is TGTGCCAGCAGCCGAACAGGGGGAAGGACTGAAGCTTTCTTT.

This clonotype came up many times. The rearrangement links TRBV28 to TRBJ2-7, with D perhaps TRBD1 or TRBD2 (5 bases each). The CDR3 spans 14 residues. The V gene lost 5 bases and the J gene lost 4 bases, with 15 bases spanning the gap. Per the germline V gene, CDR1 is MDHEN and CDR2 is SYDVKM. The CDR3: CASSPQGPHYEQYF. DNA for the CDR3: TGTGCCAGCAGTCCCCAGGGACCCCATTACGAGCAGTACTTC.